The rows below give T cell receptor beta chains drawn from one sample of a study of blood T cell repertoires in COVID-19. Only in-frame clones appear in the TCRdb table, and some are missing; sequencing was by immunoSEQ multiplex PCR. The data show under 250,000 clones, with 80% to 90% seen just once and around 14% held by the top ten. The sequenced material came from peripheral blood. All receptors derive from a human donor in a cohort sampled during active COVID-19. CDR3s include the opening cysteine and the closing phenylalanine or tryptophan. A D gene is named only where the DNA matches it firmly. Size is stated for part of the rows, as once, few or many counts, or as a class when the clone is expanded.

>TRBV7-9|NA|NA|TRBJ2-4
CASSLGFSPDF
TGTGCCAGCAGCTTAGGGTTCTCCCCGGACTTC
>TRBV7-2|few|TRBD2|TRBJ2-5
CASSPSSGGRETQYF
TGTGCCAGCAGCCCCTCTAGCGGGGGACGGGAGACCCAGTACTTC
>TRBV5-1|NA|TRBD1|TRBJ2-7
CASSLASGRGFPSEQYF
TGCGCCAGCAGCTTGGCGTCCGGCAGGGGGTTCCCCTCCGAGCAGTACTTC
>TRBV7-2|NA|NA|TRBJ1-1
CASSLNGANTEAFF
TGTGCCAGCAGCTTAAACGGAGCGAACACTGAAGCTTTCTTT
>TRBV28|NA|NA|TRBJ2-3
CASSLVTGADTQYF
TGTGCCAGCAGTTTGGTGACGGGGGCAGATACGCAGTATTTT
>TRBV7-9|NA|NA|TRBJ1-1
CASSSREERGTEAFF
TGTGCCAGCAGCAGCCGGGAGGAGAGGGGCACTGAAGCTTTCTTT
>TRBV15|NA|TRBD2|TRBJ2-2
CATRTSGRNTGELFF
TGTGCCACCAGGACTAGCGGGAGGAACACCGGGGAGCTGTTTTTT
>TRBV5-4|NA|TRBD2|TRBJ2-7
CASSLRTSGYEQYF
TGTGCCAGCAGCTTAAGGACTAGCGGCTACGAGCAGTACTTC
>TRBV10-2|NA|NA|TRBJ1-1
CASRPGNTEAFF
TGCGCCAGCAGGCCGGGGAACACTGAAGCTTTCTTT
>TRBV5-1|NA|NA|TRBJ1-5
CASSRDPGTPIPQHF
TGCGCCAGCAGCCGTGACCCGGGAACACCAATACCCCAGCATTTT
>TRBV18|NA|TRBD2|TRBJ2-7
CASSPPGGIGTSYEQYF
TGTGCCAGCTCACCACCGGGTGGAATTGGGACTAGCTACGAGCAGTACTTC
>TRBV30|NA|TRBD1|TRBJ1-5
CAWSGQGAQPQHF
TGTGCCTGGAGTGGACAGGGGGCCCAGCCCCAGCATTTT
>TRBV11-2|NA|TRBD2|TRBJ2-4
CANLKREGRAKNIQYF
TGTGCCAACCTCAAAAGGGAGGGCCGAGCCAAAAACATTCAGTACTTC
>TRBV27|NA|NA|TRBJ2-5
CASSPHRETQYF
TGTGCCAGCAGTCCCCACCGGGAGACCCAGTACTTC
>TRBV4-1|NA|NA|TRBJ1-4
CASSQDPRGEKLFF
TGCGCCAGCAGCCAAGATCCCAGGGGTGAAAAACTGTTTTTT
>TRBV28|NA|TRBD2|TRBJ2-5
CASSYLAGASETQYF
TGTGCCAGCAGCTACCTAGCGGGAGCGTCGGAGACCCAGTACTTC
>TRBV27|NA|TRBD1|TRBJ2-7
CASSSLGGYDEQYF
TGTGCCAGCAGTTCCTTAGGGGGCTACGACGAGCAGTACTTC
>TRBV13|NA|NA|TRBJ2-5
CASSFRETQYF
TGTGCCAGCAGCTTCCGGGAGACCCAGTACTTC
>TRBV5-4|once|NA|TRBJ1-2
CASSGDTGNYGYTF
TGTGCCAGCAGCGGGGATACAGGGAACTATGGCTACACCTTC
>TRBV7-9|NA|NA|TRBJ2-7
CASSAPGLFEQYF
TGTGCCAGCAGCGCCCCGGGTCTTTTCGAGCAGTACTTC
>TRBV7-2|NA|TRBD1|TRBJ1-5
CASSQDRGNQPQHF
TGTGCCAGCAGCCAGGACAGGGGCAATCAGCCCCAGCATTTT
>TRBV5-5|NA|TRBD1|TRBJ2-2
CASSLLSGQGHTGELFF
TGTGCCAGCAGCTTGTTGTCGGGACAGGGGCACACCGGGGAGCTGTTTTTT
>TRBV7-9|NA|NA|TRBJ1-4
CASSIFLDATNEKLFF
TGTGCCAGCAGCATCTTCCTAGATGCAACTAATGAAAAACTGTTTTTT
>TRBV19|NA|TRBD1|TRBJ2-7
CVQGRGRKTYEQYF
TGTGTCCAGGGCAGGGGGCGTAAGACCTACGAGCAGTACTTC